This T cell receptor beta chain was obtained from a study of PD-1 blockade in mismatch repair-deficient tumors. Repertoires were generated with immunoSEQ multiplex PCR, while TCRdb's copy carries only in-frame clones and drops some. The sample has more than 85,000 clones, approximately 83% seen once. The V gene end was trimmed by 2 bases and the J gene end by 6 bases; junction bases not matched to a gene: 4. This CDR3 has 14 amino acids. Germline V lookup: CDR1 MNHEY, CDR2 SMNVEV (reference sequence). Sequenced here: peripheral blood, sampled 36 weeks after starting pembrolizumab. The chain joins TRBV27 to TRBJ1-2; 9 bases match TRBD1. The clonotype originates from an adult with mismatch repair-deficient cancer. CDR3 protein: CASSLLQGADGYTF. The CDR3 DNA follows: TGTGCCAGCAGTTTACTACAGGGGGCCGATGGCTACACCTTC.